Listed below are T cell receptor beta chains from one sample, sequenced in a study of T cell repertoires in cytomegalovirus infection. TCRdb re-derived calls from the reads in MiXCR, one entry per CDR3 protein. The sample lists over 45,000 distinct CDR3 sequences, about 19% occurring once. These receptors have no identified antigens. The specimen was CD8+ T cells from cultured PBMCs, collected from culture after CMV antigen stimulation. All receptors come from a human donor in good health (CMV status not recorded). Some clones in this sample may be carry-over from other donors' samples. Both conserved end residues are part of each CDR3. The order of the fields is J gene, V gene, clone size, D gene, CDR3 protein, CDR3 DNA. D genes are given only for firm matches. Not all rows give a size; the values are once, few, many and, for expanded clones, a class.

TRBJ1-5 | TRBV12-3/TRBV12-4 | many | NA | CASSPAGYNQPQHF | TGTGCCAGCAGCCCCGCAGGGTACAATCAGCCCCAGCATTTT
TRBJ2-7 | TRBV2 | few | TRBD1 | CASTEDRLEQYF | TGTGCCAGCACGGAGGACAGGTTGGAGCAGTACTTC
TRBJ2-1 | TRBV11-2 | many | TRBD1 | CASSFSPGTGVGNEQFF | TGTGCCAGCAGTTTTAGCCCCGGCACAGGGGTGGGTAATGAGCAGTTCTTC
TRBJ2-2 | TRBV15 | NA | NA | CATSRDSSGFSTGELFF | TGTGCCACCAGCAGAGATAGTTCAGGGTTCAGCACCGGGGAGCTGTTTTTT
TRBJ2-7 | TRBV19 | many | TRBD2 | CASSATAGEIYEQYF | TGTGCCAGTAGTGCCACAGCGGGAGAGATCTACGAGCAGTACTTC
TRBJ1-2 | TRBV9 | NA | NA | CASSGEGIHGYTF | TGTGCCAGCAGCGGGGAGGGAATACATGGCTACACCTTC
TRBJ1-5 | TRBV30 | NA | NA | CAWSVQGTQPQHF | TGTGCCTGGAGTGTACAGGGAACTCAGCCCCAGCATTTT
TRBJ2-5 | TRBV28 | many | NA | CASRPDFPNYQETQYF | TGTGCCAGCAGACCGGACTTCCCGAATTACCAAGAGACCCAGTACTTC
TRBJ2-1 | TRBV15 | NA | TRBD2 | CATRSPGGEQFF | TGTGCCACCAGAAGCCCGGGGGGTGAGCAGTTCTTC
TRBJ1-2 | TRBV11-2 | NA | NA | CARIFPRGGWGGYTF | TGTGCCAGAATCTTTCCCCGCGGGGGATGGGGTGGCTACACCTTC
TRBJ1-1 | TRBV2 | few | NA | CASAATLNTEAFF | TGTGCCAGCGCTGCGACCTTGAACACTGAAGCTTTCTTT
TRBJ1-1 | TRBV4-2 | NA | NA | CASSVGSGTEAFF | TGTGCCAGCAGCGTGGGGTCGGGCACTGAAGCTTTCTTT
TRBJ2-7 | TRBV11-2 | NA | NA | CASSLGGRSSYEQYF | TGTGCCAGCAGCTTAGGGGGCCGTAGCTCCTACGAGCAGTACTTC
TRBJ1-3 | TRBV27 | NA | NA | CASSSSGTLENTIYF | TGTGCCAGCAGTTCATCCGGGACACTGGAAAACACCATATATTTT